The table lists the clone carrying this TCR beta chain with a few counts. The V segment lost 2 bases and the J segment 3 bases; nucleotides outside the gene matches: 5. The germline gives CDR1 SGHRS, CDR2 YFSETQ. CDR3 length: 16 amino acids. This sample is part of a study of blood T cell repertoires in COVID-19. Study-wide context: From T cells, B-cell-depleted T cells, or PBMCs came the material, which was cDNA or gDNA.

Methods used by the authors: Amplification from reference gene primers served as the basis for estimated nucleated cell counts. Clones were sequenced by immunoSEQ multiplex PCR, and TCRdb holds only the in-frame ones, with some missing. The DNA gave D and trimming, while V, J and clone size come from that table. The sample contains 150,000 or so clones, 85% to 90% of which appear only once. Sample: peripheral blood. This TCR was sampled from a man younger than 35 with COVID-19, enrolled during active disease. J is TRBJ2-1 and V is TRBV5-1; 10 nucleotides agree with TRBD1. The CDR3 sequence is CASSLTGTGDYNEQFF. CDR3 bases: TGCGCCAGCAGCTTAACCGGGACAGGGGACTACAATGAGCAGTTCTTC.